Here is one T cell receptor beta chain with its context. As yet, its antigen is unknown. V lost 5 bases and J lost 8, with 18 bases in between. This CDR3 is built from 14 residues. The germline CDR1 and CDR2 sequences are MDHEN and SYDVKM. The donors (healthy individuals) were bone marrow donors. Primers: 60 Vbeta forward and 13 Jbeta reverse. Method: immunoSEQ multiplex PCR; TCRdb's copy keeps in-frame clones and lacks some. The table records approximately 210,000 clones, about 80% of them present only once. This sample is part of a study of cytomegalovirus exposure and HLA in healthy donors. Study information: From HLA-typed donors, an early data release held about 85 million unique TCRs. Study-level points and caveats: Upon later analysis, TCR association rates were observed to vary by HLA locus, being highest for DRB1 and lowest for HLA-C. In a later analysis, donors in an Asian-associated ancestry cluster reportedly had fewer N-insertions in productive TCRs than the cohort mean.

V usage is TRBV28 and J usage is TRBJ1-2; no firm D call. Sequencing was done on a sample of PBMCs. This clonotype originated in a middle-aged woman in good health and CMV-seronegative. CDR3 amino acids: CASSVLGGRVGYTF. CDR3 DNA: TGTGCCAGCAGTGTCCTTGGCGGGAGGGTGGGCTACACCTTC.